This record covers a single T cell receptor (beta chain). Its specificity is not known. The source of the sample is a study of identical twins. General study points: Recombination models fit unrelated individuals' TCR alpha sharing but underestimated twins'. Out-of-frame alpha sequences common to twins were enriched for low generation probability.

A universal primer site was created by template switching, with the cDNA bearing unique molecular identifiers. From the 5' RACE reads, TCRdb called clonotypes with MiXCR, one entry per CDR3 protein. In the table there are 450,000 to 650,000 distinct CDR3 sequences, roughly 15% of which are singletons. These same records also appear under a second study, on yellow fever vaccine responses in identical twins. As that study records: Twins' vaccine T cell responses reportedly seemed partly convergent and partly personalized.

This TCR was sampled from a woman between 18 and 29 years old in good health. Sequenced material: CD4+ T cells sorted from blood.

CDR3 sequence reads: CASSLGGTEPNTEAFF. The CDR3 nucleotides are TGCGCCAGCAGCTTGGGAGGTACAGAGCCGAACACTGAAGCTTTCTTT. The V and J genes are TRBV5-1 and TRBJ1-1; D not certain. V was pared by 0 bases and J by 1 base, with 13 bases between. The CDR3 consists of 16 residues. CDR1 is SGHRS, CDR2 YFSETQ, per germline.